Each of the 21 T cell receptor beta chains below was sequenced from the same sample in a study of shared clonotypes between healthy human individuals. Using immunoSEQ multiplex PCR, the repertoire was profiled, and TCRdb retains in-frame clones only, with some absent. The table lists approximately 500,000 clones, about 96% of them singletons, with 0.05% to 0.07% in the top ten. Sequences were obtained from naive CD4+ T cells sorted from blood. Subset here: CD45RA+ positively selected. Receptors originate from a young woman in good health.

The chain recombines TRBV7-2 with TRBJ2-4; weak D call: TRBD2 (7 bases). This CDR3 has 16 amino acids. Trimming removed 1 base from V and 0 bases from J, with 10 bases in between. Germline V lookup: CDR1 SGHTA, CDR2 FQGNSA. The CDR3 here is CASSLVGGLAKNIQYF. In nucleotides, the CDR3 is TGTGCCAGCAGCTTAGTGGGGGGGCTAGCCAAAAACATTCAGTACTTC.

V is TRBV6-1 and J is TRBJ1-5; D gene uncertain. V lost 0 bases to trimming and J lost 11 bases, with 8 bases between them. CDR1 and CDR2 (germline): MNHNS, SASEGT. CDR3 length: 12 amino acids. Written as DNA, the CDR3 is TGTGCCAGCAGTGAAGCAGGGTCTACCCAGCATTTT. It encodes CASSEAGSTQHF.

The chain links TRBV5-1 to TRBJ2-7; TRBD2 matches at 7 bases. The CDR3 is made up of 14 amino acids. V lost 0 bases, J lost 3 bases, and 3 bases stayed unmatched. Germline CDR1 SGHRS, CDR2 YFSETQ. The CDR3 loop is CASSLEGGSYEQYF. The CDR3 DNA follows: TGCGCCAGCAGCTTGGAGGGCGGGAGCTACGAGCAGTACTTC.

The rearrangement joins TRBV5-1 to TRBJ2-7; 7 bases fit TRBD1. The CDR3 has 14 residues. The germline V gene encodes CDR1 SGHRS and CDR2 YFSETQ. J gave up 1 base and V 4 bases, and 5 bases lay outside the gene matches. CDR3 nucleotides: TGCGCCAGCAGCGACCCGGGACAGTCCTACGAGCAGTACTTC. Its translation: CASSDPGQSYEQYF.

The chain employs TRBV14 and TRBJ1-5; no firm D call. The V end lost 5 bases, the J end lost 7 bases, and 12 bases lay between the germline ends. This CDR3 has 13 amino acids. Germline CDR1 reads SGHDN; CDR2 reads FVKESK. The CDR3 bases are TGTGCCAGCAGCTGGCGTACCGGCCAGCCCCAGCATTTT. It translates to CASSWRTGQPQHF.

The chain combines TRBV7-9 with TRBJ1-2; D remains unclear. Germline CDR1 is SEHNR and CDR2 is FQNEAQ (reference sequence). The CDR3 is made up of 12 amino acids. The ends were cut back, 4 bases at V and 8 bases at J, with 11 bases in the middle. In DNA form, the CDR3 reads TGTGCCAGCAGCTCCGACCCCGTCGGCTACACCTTC. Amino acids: CASSSDPVGYTF.

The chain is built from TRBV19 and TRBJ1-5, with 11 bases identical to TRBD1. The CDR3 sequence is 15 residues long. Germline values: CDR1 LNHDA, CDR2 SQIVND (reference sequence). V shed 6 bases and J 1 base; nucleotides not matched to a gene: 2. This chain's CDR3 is CASRRTGGSNQPQHF. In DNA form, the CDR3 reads TGTGCCAGTAGGAGGACAGGGGGCAGCAATCAGCCCCAGCATTTT.

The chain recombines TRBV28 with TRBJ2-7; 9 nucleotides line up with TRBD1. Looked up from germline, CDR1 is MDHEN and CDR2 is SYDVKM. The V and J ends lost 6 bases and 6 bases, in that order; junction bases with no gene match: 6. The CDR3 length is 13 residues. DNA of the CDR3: TGTGCCAGCAGGGAACAGGGGGCTAGCGAGCAGTACTTC. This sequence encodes CASREQGASEQYF.

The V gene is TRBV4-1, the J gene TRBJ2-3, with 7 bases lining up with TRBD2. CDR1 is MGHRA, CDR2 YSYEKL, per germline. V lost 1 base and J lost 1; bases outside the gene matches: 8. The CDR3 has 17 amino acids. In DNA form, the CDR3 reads TGCGCCAGCAGCCAAGTTTTTCGCGGGAGAGGCACAGATACGCAGTATTTT. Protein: CASSQVFRGRGTDTQYF.

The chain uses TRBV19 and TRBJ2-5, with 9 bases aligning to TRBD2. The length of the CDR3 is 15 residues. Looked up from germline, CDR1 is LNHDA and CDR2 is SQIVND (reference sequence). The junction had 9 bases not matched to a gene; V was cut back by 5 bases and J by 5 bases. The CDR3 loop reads CASSPVAGVRETQYF. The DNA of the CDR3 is TGTGCCAGTAGTCCGGTAGCGGGAGTGAGGGAGACCCAGTACTTC.

CDR3 protein: CASSAIDRNTEAFF. The CDR3 region has the DNA TGTGCCAGCAGTGCCATTGACAGGAACACTGAAGCTTTCTTT. V is TRBV25-1 and J is TRBJ1-1; D is possibly TRBD1 (5 bases). V was trimmed by 4 bases and J by 1 base, leaving 10 bases between them. The V gene's germline CDR1 is MGHDK and CDR2 SYGVNS. The CDR3 extends over 14 amino acids.

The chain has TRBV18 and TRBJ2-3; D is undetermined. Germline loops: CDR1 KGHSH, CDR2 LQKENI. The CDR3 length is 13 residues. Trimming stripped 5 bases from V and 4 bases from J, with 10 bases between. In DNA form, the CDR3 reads TGTGCCAGCTCAACGTCCCTGGCAGATACGCAGTATTTT. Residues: CASSTSLADTQYF.

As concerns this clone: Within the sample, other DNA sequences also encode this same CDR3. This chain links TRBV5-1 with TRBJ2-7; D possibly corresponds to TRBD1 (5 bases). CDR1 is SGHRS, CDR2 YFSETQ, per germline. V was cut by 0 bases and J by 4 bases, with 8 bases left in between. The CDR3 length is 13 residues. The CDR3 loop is CASSLDRPYEQYF. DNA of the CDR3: TGCGCCAGCAGCTTGGACAGGCCATACGAGCAGTACTTC. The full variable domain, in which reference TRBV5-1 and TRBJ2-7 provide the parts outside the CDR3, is KAGVTQTPRYLIKTRGQQVTLSCSPISGHRSVSWYQQTPGQGLQFLFEYFSETQRNKGNFPGRFSGRQFSNSRSEMNVSTLELGDSALYLCASSLDRPYEQYFGPGTRLTVT.

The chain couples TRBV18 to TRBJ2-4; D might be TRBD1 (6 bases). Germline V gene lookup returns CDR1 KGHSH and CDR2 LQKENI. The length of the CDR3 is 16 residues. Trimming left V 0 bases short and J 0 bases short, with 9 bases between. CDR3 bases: TGTGCCAGCTCACCACCGACAGGAAAAGCCAAAAACATTCAGTACTTC. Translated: CASSPPTGKAKNIQYF.

CDR3 DNA sequence: TGTGCCAGTAGTACACTAGCGGGAGTTGGATCCTACAATGAGCAGTTCTTC. Translating gives CASSTLAGVGSYNEQFF. This chain joins TRBV19 and TRBJ2-1; 11 bases align to TRBD2. The CDR3 loop spans 17 amino acids. With 4 bases clipped from V and 1 base from J, the junction kept 6 bases outside the gene matches. Germline V CDR1 and CDR2: LNHDA, SQIVND (reference sequence). The full variable domain, completed using reference TRBV19 and TRBJ2-1, is DGGITQSPKYLFRKEGQNVTLSCEQNLNHDAMYWYRQDPGQGLRLIYYSQIVNDFQKGDIAEGYSVSREKKESFPLTVTSAQKNPTAFYLCASSTLAGVGSYNEQFFGPGTRLTVL.

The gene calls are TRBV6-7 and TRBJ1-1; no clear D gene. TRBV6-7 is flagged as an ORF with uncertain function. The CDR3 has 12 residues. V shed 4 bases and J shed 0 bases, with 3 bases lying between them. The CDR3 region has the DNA TGTGCCAGCAGTTTTATGAACACTGAAGCTTTCTTT. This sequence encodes CASSFMNTEAFF.

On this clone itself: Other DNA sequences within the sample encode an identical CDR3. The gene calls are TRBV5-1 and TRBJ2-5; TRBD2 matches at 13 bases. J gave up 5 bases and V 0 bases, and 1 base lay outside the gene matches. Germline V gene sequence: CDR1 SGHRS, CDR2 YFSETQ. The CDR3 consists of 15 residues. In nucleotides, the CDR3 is TGCGCCAGCAGCTTGGGGACTAGCGGGAGCGAGACCCAGTACTTC. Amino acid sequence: CASSLGTSGSETQYF.

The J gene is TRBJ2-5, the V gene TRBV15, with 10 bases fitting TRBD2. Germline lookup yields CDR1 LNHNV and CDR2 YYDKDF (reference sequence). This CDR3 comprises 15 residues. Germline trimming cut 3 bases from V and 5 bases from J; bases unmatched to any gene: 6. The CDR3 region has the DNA TGTGCCACCAGCAGGCACGGGACTAGCGACGAGACCCAGTACTTC. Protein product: CATSRHGTSDETQYF. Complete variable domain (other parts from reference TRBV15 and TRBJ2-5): DAMVIQNPRYQVTQFGKPVTLSCSQTLNHNVMYWYQQKSSQAPKLLFHYYDKDFNNEADTPDNFQSRRPNTSFCFLDIRSPGLGDTAMYLCATSRHGTSDETQYFGPGTRLLVL.

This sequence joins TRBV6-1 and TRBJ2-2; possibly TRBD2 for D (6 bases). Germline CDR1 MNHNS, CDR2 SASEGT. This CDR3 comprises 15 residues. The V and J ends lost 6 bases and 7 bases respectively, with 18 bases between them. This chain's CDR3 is CASSSPGVGGGELFF. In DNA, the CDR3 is TGTGCCAGCAGCTCTCCGGGCGTGGGGGGCGGGGAGCTGTTTTTT.

CDR3 sequence: CASSWYKGTYEQYF. Written as DNA, the CDR3 is TGTGCCAGCAGCTGGTATAAGGGGACCTACGAGCAGTACTTC. V usage is TRBV5-8 and J usage is TRBJ2-5; perhaps TRBD1 as D (5 bases). The end of the DNA is better explained by TRBJ2-7, so the J call may be wrong. Germline values: CDR1 SGHTS, CDR2 YDEGEE. The CDR3 totals 14 residues.

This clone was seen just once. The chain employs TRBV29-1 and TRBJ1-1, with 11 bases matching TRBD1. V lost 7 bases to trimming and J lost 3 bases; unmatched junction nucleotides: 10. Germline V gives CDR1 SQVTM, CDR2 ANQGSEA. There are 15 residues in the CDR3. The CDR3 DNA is TGCAGCGCTGTTCGCGGGACAGGGGGGGACACTGAAGCTTTCTTT. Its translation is CSAVRGTGGDTEAFF.